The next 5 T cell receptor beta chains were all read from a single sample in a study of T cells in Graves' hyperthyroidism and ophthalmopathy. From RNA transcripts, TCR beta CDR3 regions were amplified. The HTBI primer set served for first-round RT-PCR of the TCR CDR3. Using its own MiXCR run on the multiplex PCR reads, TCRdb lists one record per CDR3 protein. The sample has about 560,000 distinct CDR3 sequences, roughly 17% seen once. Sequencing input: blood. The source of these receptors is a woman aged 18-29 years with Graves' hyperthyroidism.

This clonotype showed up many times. The CDR3 bases are TGCGCCAGCAGCGCAGGGGGCGATCAGCCCCAGCATTTT. Translated, it gives CASSAGGDQPQHF. The chain carries TRBV5-1 and TRBJ1-5; 8 bases map to TRBD1. Germline V gene lookup returns CDR1 SGHRS and CDR2 YFSETQ. The CDR3 extends over 13 amino acids. V shed 4 bases, J shed 5 bases, and the junction held 2 bases outside the gene matches.

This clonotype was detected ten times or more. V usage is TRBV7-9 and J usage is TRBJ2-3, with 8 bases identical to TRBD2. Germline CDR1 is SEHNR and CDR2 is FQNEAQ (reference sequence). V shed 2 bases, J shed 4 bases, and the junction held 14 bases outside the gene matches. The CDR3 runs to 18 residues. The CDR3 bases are TGTGCCAGCAGCTTAAAGGGTAAAATAGCGGGAAGGCCAGATACGCAGTATTTT. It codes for CASSLKGKIAGRPDTQYF.

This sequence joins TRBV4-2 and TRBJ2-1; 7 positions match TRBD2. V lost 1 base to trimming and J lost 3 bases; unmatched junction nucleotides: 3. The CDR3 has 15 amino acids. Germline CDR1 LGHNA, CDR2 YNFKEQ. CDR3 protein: CASSQAGGFYNEQFF. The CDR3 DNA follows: TGTGCCAGCAGCCAAGCGGGGGGATTCTACAATGAGCAGTTCTTC.

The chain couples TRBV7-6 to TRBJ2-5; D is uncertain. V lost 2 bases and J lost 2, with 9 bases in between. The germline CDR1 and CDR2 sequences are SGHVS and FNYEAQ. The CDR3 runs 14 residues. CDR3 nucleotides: TGTGCCAGCAGCTTATCTACAAAACAAGAGACCCAGTACTTC. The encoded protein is CASSLSTKQETQYF. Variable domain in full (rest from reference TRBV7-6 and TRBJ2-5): GAGVSQSPRYKVTKRGQDVALRCDPISGHVSLYWYRQALGQGPEFLTYFNYEAQQDKSGLPNDRFSAERPEGSISTLTIQRTEQRDSAMYRCASSLSTKQETQYFGPGTRLLVL.

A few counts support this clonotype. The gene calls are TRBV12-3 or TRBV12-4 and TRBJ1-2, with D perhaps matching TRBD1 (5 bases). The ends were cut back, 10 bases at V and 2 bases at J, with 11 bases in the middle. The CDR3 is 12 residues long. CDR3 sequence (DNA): TGTGCCACCCTCAGGGCAAACTATGGCTACACCTTC. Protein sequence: CATLRANYGYTF.